Listed below are T cell receptor beta chains from one sample, sequenced in a study of T-cell reconstitution after alpha-beta-depleted transplantation in children. TCRdb ran MiXCR on the PCR reads and lists one entry per CDR3 protein. The repertoire consists of over 450,000 distinct CDR3 sequences, with over 9.5% occurring once and the leading ten covering around 2%. The sample in question was PBMCs, obtained before TCRalphabeta/CD19-depleted stem cell transplant. The receptors were sampled from a child aged 2 to 10 with inherited bone marrow failure, due to receive a stem cell transplant. Each CDR3 is given with its conserved first and last residue. The D gene is left open where the match is weak. Where a row states a size, it is once, few, many or the class of an expanded clone; other rows omit it.

abundance: few
v_gene: TRBV7-9
j_gene: TRBJ2-3
d_gene: TRBD1
CDR3nt: TGTGCCAGCAGCCCTGGGACAGGGGCTACAGATACGCAGTATTTT
CDR3aa: CASSPGTGATDTQYF

abundance: many
v_gene: TRBV6-2/TRBV6-3
j_gene: TRBJ1-1
d_gene: .
CDR3nt: TGTGCCAGCAGTTCCTTCGGGGGCGACGGAGCTTTCTTT
CDR3aa: CASSSFGGDGAFF

abundance: few
v_gene: TRBV4-3
j_gene: TRBJ1-2
d_gene: .
CDR3nt: TGCGCCAGCAGCCAAGTTTCCGGCAGAGACTATGGCTACACCTTC
CDR3aa: CASSQVSGRDYGYTF

abundance: few
v_gene: TRBV20-1
j_gene: TRBJ1-4
d_gene: .
CDR3nt: TGCAGTGCTAGAGATAGCCTTAATGAAAAACTGTTTTTT
CDR3aa: CSARDSLNEKLFF

abundance: many
v_gene: TRBV5-1
j_gene: TRBJ2-1
d_gene: TRBD1
CDR3nt: TGCGCCAGCAGCCCGAGACAGGGAAGCAATGAGCAGTTCTTC
CDR3aa: CASSPRQGSNEQFF

abundance: many
v_gene: TRBV19
j_gene: TRBJ2-6
d_gene: TRBD1
CDR3nt: TGTGCCAGTAGTCCGCGGACAGGACGGGTGTACGGCAACGTCCTGACTTTC
CDR3aa: CASSPRTGRVYGNVLTF

abundance: .
v_gene: TRBV7-2
j_gene: TRBJ2-7
d_gene: TRBD2
CDR3nt: TGTGCCAGCAGCGCATCTAGCGGATACGAGCAGTACTTC
CDR3aa: CASSASSGYEQYF

abundance: few
v_gene: TRBV7-8
j_gene: TRBJ2-3
d_gene: .
CDR3nt: TGTGCCAGCAGCGCCTGGGGGGGGCCTAGCACAGATACGCAGTATTTT
CDR3aa: CASSAWGGPSTDTQYF

abundance: .
v_gene: TRBV4-3
j_gene: TRBJ2-2
d_gene: .
CDR3nt: TGCGCCAGCAGCCAAGACGTGCCTTCCGGGGAGCTGTTTTTT
CDR3aa: CASSQDVPSGELFF

abundance: many
v_gene: TRBV2
j_gene: TRBJ2-6
d_gene: TRBD1
CDR3nt: TGTGCCAGCAGTGAACCGACAGGGGACTCTGGGGCCAACGTCCTGACTTTC
CDR3aa: CASSEPTGDSGANVLTF

abundance: many
v_gene: TRBV20-1
j_gene: TRBJ1-1
d_gene: TRBD1
CDR3nt: TGCAGTGCTGCCAGGGGGACAGGGGTGTTCGAAGCTTTCTTT
CDR3aa: CSAARGTGVFEAFF

abundance: many
v_gene: TRBV29-1
j_gene: TRBJ2-3
d_gene: TRBD2
CDR3nt: TGCAGCGTTTCACTAGCGGGAGGAGATACGCAGTATTTT
CDR3aa: CSVSLAGGDTQYF

abundance: few
v_gene: TRBV7-2
j_gene: TRBJ2-3
d_gene: .
CDR3nt: TGTGCCAGCAGCTTAGGGCGGTGGGATACGCAGTATTTT
CDR3aa: CASSLGRWDTQYF

abundance: .
v_gene: TRBV6-2/TRBV6-3
j_gene: TRBJ1-5
d_gene: TRBD1
CDR3nt: TGTGCCAGCAGGCGGACAGGTTATAGCAATCAGCCCCAGCATTTT
CDR3aa: CASRRTGYSNQPQHF

abundance: many
v_gene: TRBV5-5
j_gene: TRBJ2-5
d_gene: .
CDR3nt: TGTGCCAGCAGCACGGACACTGAAGAGACCCAGTACTTC
CDR3aa: CASSTDTEETQYF

abundance: many
v_gene: TRBV21-1
j_gene: TRBJ2-7
d_gene: .
CDR3nt: TGTGCCAGCACCGGACTAGCGGGAGCGGGGGAGCAGTACTTC
CDR3aa: CASTGLAGAGEQYF

abundance: few
v_gene: TRBV7-2
j_gene: TRBJ2-7
d_gene: .
CDR3nt: TGTGCCAGCAGCTCAGAGATCAGACAGTACCTTTACGAGCAGTACTTC
CDR3aa: CASSSEIRQYLYEQYF

abundance: many
v_gene: TRBV6-1
j_gene: TRBJ1-2
d_gene: .
CDR3nt: TGTGCCAGCAGCCCTCGGAAGGGCTACTATGGCTACACCTTC
CDR3aa: CASSPRKGYYGYTF

abundance: .
v_gene: TRBV2
j_gene: TRBJ1-4
d_gene: .
CDR3nt: TGTGCCAGCAGTCGGGTGGATAATGAAAAACTGTTTTTT
CDR3aa: CASSRVDNEKLFF

abundance: many
v_gene: TRBV27
j_gene: TRBJ2-5
d_gene: TRBD1
CDR3nt: TGTGCCAGCAGTTTATCAGGGACAGGGAAAGAGACCCAGTACTTC
CDR3aa: CASSLSGTGKETQYF

abundance: few
v_gene: TRBV5-4
j_gene: TRBJ2-1
d_gene: .
CDR3nt: TGTGCCAGCAGCGAGGGCACGTACAATGAGCAGTTCTTC
CDR3aa: CASSEGTYNEQFF

abundance: .
v_gene: TRBV20-1
j_gene: TRBJ2-7
d_gene: .
CDR3nt: TGCAGTGCAGGCTACGAGCAGTACTTC
CDR3aa: CSAGYEQYF

abundance: .
v_gene: TRBV19
j_gene: TRBJ2-2
d_gene: .
CDR3nt: TGTGCCAGTAGTCCCTTGGCGGGATCGAACACCGGGGAGCTGTTTTTT
CDR3aa: CASSPLAGSNTGELFF

abundance: many
v_gene: TRBV20-1
j_gene: TRBJ2-5
d_gene: .
CDR3nt: TGCAGTGCTAGAGAACGGGGGATCGAGACCCAGTACTTC
CDR3aa: CSARERGIETQYF

abundance: many
v_gene: TRBV24-1
j_gene: TRBJ2-1
d_gene: .
CDR3nt: TGTGCCACCAGTGTCGATAAATGGAATGAGCAGTTCTTC
CDR3aa: CATSVDKWNEQFF

abundance: many
v_gene: TRBV28
j_gene: TRBJ2-3
d_gene: .
CDR3nt: TGTGCCAGCGGATATGCCACAGATACGCAGTATTTT
CDR3aa: CASGYATDTQYF

abundance: many
v_gene: TRBV5-1
j_gene: TRBJ2-2
d_gene: .
CDR3nt: TGCGCCAGCAGCTCGACAGCGAACACCGGGGAGCTGTTTTTT
CDR3aa: CASSSTANTGELFF

abundance: many
v_gene: TRBV3-1
j_gene: TRBJ2-7
d_gene: .
CDR3nt: TGTGCCAGCAGCCAAGATCCGGACAGCCTAGTCTACGAGCAGTACTTC
CDR3aa: CASSQDPDSLVYEQYF